The 32 T cell receptor beta chains below come from one sample, sequenced in a study of blood T cell repertoires in COVID-19 (dated by TCRdb to 2019 to 2021). Receptor amplification or capture employed the immunoSEQ multiplex PCR assay. The immuneACCESS repertoire file appears here via TCRdb, limited to in-frame rearrangements. These files lack a portion of the clones; in checked studies, under half of the deficit traces to unresolved V genes, and the cause of the others is not known. The sample table lists 200,000 to 300,000 clones, 91% of them with a count of one. Of the sample, 2% to 3% falls within the top ten clones. What was sequenced was peripheral blood. The receptors here all came from a person aged 18 to 35 with COVID-19, enrolled during active disease.

V and J are TRBV5-1 and TRBJ1-2; 8 positions match TRBD1. V gave up 4 bases and J gave up 8 bases; unmatched junction bases: 4. CDR3 length: 12 residues. CDR1 is SGHRS, CDR2 YFSETQ, per germline. The CDR3: CASSQTGEGYTF. Written as DNA, the CDR3 is TGCGCCAGCAGCCAGACAGGGGAAGGCTACACCTTC.

The chain joins TRBV7-6 to TRBJ1-5; tentative D call: TRBD1 (5 bases). Germline-derived CDR1 and CDR2 are SGHVS and FNYEAQ. The CDR3 totals 13 residues. V gave up 5 bases and J gave up 3 bases, with 8 bases separating them. As DNA, the CDR3 is TGTGCCAGCAGCCAGGGTAACAATCAGCCCCAGCATTTT. It is translated as CASSQGNNQPQHF.

This chain connects TRBV10-2 to TRBJ2-1, with D perhaps matching TRBD2 (5 bases). The CDR3 has 18 residues. Germline assignment: CDR1 WSHSY and CDR2 SAAADI. Trimming took 5 bases from V and 0 from J, leaving 20 bases between them. CDR3 region: CASSSSSLARISYNEQFF. CDR3 DNA sequence: TGCGCCAGCAGTTCAAGCAGCTTAGCGCGGATCTCCTACAATGAGCAGTTCTTC.

This chain joins TRBV13 and TRBJ2-7; 8 bases match TRBD2. Germline V lookup: CDR1 PRHDT, CDR2 FYEKMQ (reference sequence). The CDR3 is 14 amino acids. The J segment lost 0 bases and the V segment lost 6 bases, leaving 4 bases of the junction unmatched. CDR3 region: CASSQSGSSYEQYF. The CDR3 DNA reads as TGTGCCAGCAGTCAAAGCGGGAGCTCCTACGAGCAGTACTTC.

The gene calls are TRBV6-5 and TRBJ1-1; tentative D call: TRBD1 (5 bases). Trimming took off 2 bases at V and 1 base at J, with 8 bases between the two ends. This CDR3 contains 14 residues. Germline assignment: CDR1 MNHEY and CDR2 SVGAGI. CDR3 bases: TGTGCCAGCAGTTACGGACAAACGAACACTGAAGCTTTCTTT. The encoded protein is CASSYGQTNTEAFF.

This chain links TRBV6-5 with TRBJ1-1; D is possibly TRBD1 (5 bases). The V and J ends lost 2 bases and 2 bases respectively, with 15 bases between them. Germline lookup yields CDR1 MNHEY and CDR2 SVGAGI. CDR3 size: 16 residues. The CDR3 DNA is TGTGCCAGCAGTTACCGAATAGGGGCATCTAACACTGAAGCTTTCTTT. It yields the protein CASSYRIGASNTEAFF.

This clone was counted a single time. At one end, the junction sequence differs from germline, possibly due to a read error. V usage is TRBV19 and J usage is TRBJ2-7; 9 positions match TRBD1. CDR3 length equals 15 residues. From germline, CDR1 is LNHDA and CDR2 SQIVND (reference sequence). The CDR3 loop reads CASSMGDRVTYGQYF. In DNA form, the CDR3 reads TGTGCCAGTAGTATGGGGGACAGGGTCACCTACGGGCAGTACTTC.

For the CDR3, the DNA is TGTGCCAGCAGCTTAGGGCGCGCGGGCAGAGCAGATACGCAGTATTTT. This gives the protein CASSLGRAGRADTQYF. This chain joins TRBV7-9 and TRBJ2-3; tentatively, D is TRBD2 (5 bases). Per germline, CDR1 SEHNR and CDR2 FQNEAQ (reference sequence). The V end lost 1 base, the J end lost 4 bases, and 15 bases lay between the germline ends. This CDR3 contains 16 residues.

This clone was recorded only once. DNA for the CDR3: TGTGCCAGCAGCGTAGGGACAAATAATGAAAAACTGTTTTTT. Translation: CASSVGTNNEKLFF. The V gene is TRBV9, the J gene TRBJ1-4; possibly TRBD1 for D (5 bases). In germline, CDR1 is SGDLS, CDR2 YYNGEE. V was pared by 0 bases and J by 4 bases, with 7 bases between. CDR3 length: 14 residues.

The V and J genes are TRBV3-1 (or the pseudogene TRBV3-2) and TRBJ2-1; 9 bases fit TRBD1. There are 17 residues in the CDR3. V lost 1 base and J lost 6; bases outside the gene matches: 10. Germline values: CDR1 LGHDT, CDR2 YNNKEL (reference sequence). In nucleotides, the CDR3 is TGTGCCAGCAGCCAAGGGGTGGGACAGGGCGCCGGCAATGAGCAGTTCTTC. Translated, it gives CASSQGVGQGAGNEQFF.

J is TRBJ1-5 and V is TRBV19; D possibly corresponds to TRBD1 (5 bases). The CDR3 is 14 residues long. Germline V gives CDR1 LNHDA, CDR2 SQIVND (reference sequence). The V gene lost 5 bases and the J gene lost 6 bases, with 14 bases spanning the gap. DNA for the CDR3: TGTGCCAGTAGTTTGACAGCGGAGGGTCAGCCCCAGCATTTT. Protein product: CASSLTAEGQPQHF.

The chain couples TRBV6-5 to TRBJ2-7; 7 bases map to TRBD2. The V gene end was trimmed by 10 bases and the J gene end by 0 bases; junction bases not matched to a gene: 6. This CDR3 is 13 amino acids long. Germline V lookup: CDR1 MNHEY, CDR2 SVGAGI. As DNA, the CDR3 is TGTGCCACAAGCGGGGCCAGCTCCTACGAGCAGTACTTC. Encoded protein: CATSGASSYEQYF.

V usage is TRBV18 and J usage is TRBJ2-3, with 14 bases aligning to TRBD2. The CDR3 is made up of 18 amino acids. CDR1 and CDR2 from the germline V gene are KGHSH and LQKENI. V dropped 2 bases and J dropped 1; count of bases not matched to a gene: 5. CDR3 residues: CASSPGTSGSWGTDTQYF. In DNA, the CDR3 is TGTGCCAGCTCACCAGGGACTAGCGGGAGCTGGGGCACAGATACGCAGTATTTT.

The chain employs TRBV6-1 and TRBJ1-5; D gene ambiguous. Trimming stripped 11 bases from V and 0 bases from J, with 11 bases between. The CDR3 length is 13 residues. Germline values: CDR1 MNHNS, CDR2 SASEGT. CDR3 in DNA: TGTGCCGGTCAGGTTGATAGCAATCAGCCCCAGCATTTT. Translated: CAGQVDSNQPQHF.

The V gene is TRBV27, the J gene TRBJ1-1; no firm D call. The CDR3 sequence is 13 residues long. Trimming removed 2 bases from V and 3 bases from J, with 7 bases in between. Germline V gives CDR1 MNHEY, CDR2 SMNVEV (reference sequence). CDR3 coding DNA: TGTGCCAGCAGTTTACTGAGGGACACTGAAGCTTTCTTT. This gives the protein CASSLLRDTEAFF.

J is TRBJ1-1 and V is TRBV12-5; D perhaps matches TRBD1 (6 bases). Germline CDR1 LGHNT, CDR2 FRNRAP. The CDR3 consists of 15 residues. Trimming stripped 5 bases from V and 5 bases from J, with 18 bases between. CDR3 bases: TGTGCTAGTGGTGGGGACCTATACAGGGATACTGAAGCTTTCTTT. Amino acids: CASGGDLYRDTEAFF.

The CDR3 nucleotides read TGCGCCAGCTCAACACCCGGACTAGCGGGTTACAATGAGCAGTTCTTC. The encoded protein is CASSTPGLAGYNEQFF. V and J are TRBV5-1 and TRBJ2-1, with 11 bases that match TRBD2. The V gene's germline CDR1 is SGHRS and CDR2 YFSETQ. This CDR3 has 16 residues. Unmatched junction bases numbered 10, after V lost 7 bases and J lost 4 bases.

V gene TRBV5-1 combines with J gene TRBJ2-7; possible D gene TRBD2, 5 bases. The germline V gene encodes CDR1 SGHRS and CDR2 YFSETQ. V was clipped by 0 bases and J by 1 base, with 14 bases between them. The CDR3 length is 16 residues. CDR3 in DNA: TGCGCCAGCAGCTTGGAGGTGGGAGTGGGGTCCTACGAGCAGTACTTC. This translates into CASSLEVGVGSYEQYF. The variable domain in full, completed from reference TRBV5-1 and TRBJ2-7, reads KAGVTQTPRYLIKTRGQQVTLSCSPISGHRSVSWYQQTPGQGLQFLFEYFSETQRNKGNFPGRFSGRQFSNSRSEMNVSTLELGDSALYLCASSLEVGVGSYEQYFGPGTRLTVT.

Turning to this clone: An end of the junction does not agree with germline; a read error may underlie this. J is TRBJ1-3 and V is TRBV30, with TRBD1 as a possible D gene (6 bases). CDR1 is GTSNPN and CDR2 is SVGIG in the germline V gene (reference sequence). The CDR3 loop spans 14 amino acids. CDR3: CARRQQGSGNTIYF. CDR3 coding DNA: TGTGCCCGGAGGCAACAGGGCTCTGGAAACACCATATATTTT.

Comment on this clone: One end of the junction varies from germline; a read error may be responsible. The CDR3 DNA follows: TGTGCCAGCAGTGAATATAGTGGCGGAGGTGTGATGCAAGCGACCCAGTACTTC. Its protein product is CASSEYSGGGVMQATQYF. The rearrangement uses TRBV25-1 and TRBJ2-5, with a weak D call TRBD2 (5 bases). Germline V gene sequence: CDR1 MGHDK, CDR2 SYGVNS. The CDR3 has 18 amino acids.

This clone was recorded once. V and J are TRBV27 and TRBJ1-2; 7 bases line up with TRBD1. Germline loops: CDR1 MNHEY, CDR2 SMNVEV (reference sequence). This CDR3 has 13 amino acids. Unmatched junction bases numbered 7, after V lost 6 bases and J lost 6 bases. CDR3 amino acids: CASRGRGTDGYTF. In DNA form, the CDR3 reads TGTGCCAGCAGGGGCCGCGGGACAGATGGCTACACCTTC.

The genes are TRBV3-1 (or the pseudogene TRBV3-2) and TRBJ1-5; possibly TRBD1 for D (6 bases). Germline CDR1 is LGHDT and CDR2 is YNNKEL (reference sequence). CDR3 length: 16 residues. V was pared by 3 bases and J by 2 bases, with 14 bases between. CDR3 nucleotides: TGTGCCAGCAGCCAGCCCTCCAGGGGTGGCAATCAGCCCCAGCATTTT. Protein sequence: CASSQPSRGGNQPQHF.

The chain joins TRBV5-1 to TRBJ2-7; 8 nucleotides match TRBD2. V lost 4 bases, J lost 5 bases, and 5 bases stayed unmatched. The CDR3 is 13 amino acids. Germline lookup yields CDR1 SGHRS and CDR2 YFSETQ. This CDR3 reads CASSRSGNNEQYF. The CDR3 DNA follows: TGCGCCAGCAGCCGTAGCGGGAATAACGAGCAGTACTTC.

V and J are TRBV6-6 and TRBJ2-2; D remains ambiguous. V was clipped by 2 bases and J by 3 bases, with 7 bases between them. The length of the CDR3 is 14 residues. Germline CDR1 is MNHNY and CDR2 is SVGAGI (reference sequence). The CDR3, as DNA: TGTGCCAGCAGTTACGTAGAATACACCGGGGAGCTGTTTTTT. It encodes CASSYVEYTGELFF.

This chain connects TRBV29-1 to TRBJ2-2, with TRBD2 identical over 7 bases. The CDR3 has 12 amino acids. The J segment lost 6 bases and the V segment lost 6 bases, leaving 4 bases of the junction unmatched. CDR1 is SQVTM and CDR2 is ANQGSEA in the germline V gene. CDR3 sequence reads: CSVSSGPGELFF. The CDR3 coding sequence is TGCAGCGTCTCTAGCGGTCCCGGGGAGCTGTTTTTT.

The CDR3 protein is CASSYGGEKLFF. CDR3 nucleotide sequence: TGTGCCAGCAGTTACGGGGGTGAAAAACTGTTTTTT. V and J are TRBV12-3 or TRBV12-4 and TRBJ1-4, with D tentatively TRBD1 (5 bases). Trimming removed 4 bases at V and 7 bases at J, with 7 bases between. The CDR3 contains 12 residues.

This clone was observed a few times. The CDR3 nucleotides are TGTGCCAGCAGTCAGAACACCGGGGAGCTGTTTTTT. Translating it yields CASSQNTGELFF. The chain recombines TRBV6-2 or TRBV6-3 with TRBJ2-2; D gene unclear. There are 12 residues in the CDR3. Germline V CDR1 and CDR2: MNHEY, SVGEGT. V lost 5 bases and J lost 1, with 2 bases in between.

The chain uses TRBV9 and TRBJ2-3; a weak D match, TRBD2 (6 bases). Trimming pared 0 bases from V and 2 bases from J, leaving 13 bases between. The germline CDR1 and CDR2 sequences are SGDLS and YYNGEE. The CDR3 runs 16 residues. Written as DNA, the CDR3 is TGTGCCAGCAGCGTAGTCGGACTAAGTACCACAGATACGCAGTATTTT. Translation gives CASSVVGLSTTDTQYF.

CDR3 loop: CASSEFLAGKGYEQYF. CDR3 coding DNA: TGTGCCAGCAGTGAATTCCTAGCGGGAAAGGGATACGAGCAGTACTTC. The genes are TRBV6-1 and TRBJ2-7; 9 bases map to TRBD2. This CDR3 has 16 residues. V lost 2 bases and J lost 4; bases outside the gene matches: 9. Germline V gene data show CDR1 as MNHNS and CDR2 as SASEGT.

This clone was detected only once. The chain employs TRBV6-6 and TRBJ1-1, with D uncertain. V dropped 0 bases and J dropped 0 bases, with 8 bases sitting between them. The germline CDR1 and CDR2 sequences are MNHNY and SVGAGI (reference sequence). CDR3 length: 15 residues. The CDR3 loop is CASSYSRHLNTEAFF. CDR3 nucleotide sequence: TGTGCCAGCAGTTACTCGAGGCACTTGAACACTGAAGCTTTCTTT.

V and J are TRBV7-9 and TRBJ2-7, with D possibly TRBD2 on 6 matching bases. The CDR3 consists of 14 residues. The ends were cut back, 0 bases at V and 6 bases at J, with 12 bases in the middle. Per the germline V gene, CDR1 is SEHNR and CDR2 is FQNEAQ (reference sequence). CDR3 protein: CASSLAALGGEQYF. The CDR3 DNA reads as TGTGCCAGCAGCTTAGCTGCCCTGGGGGGCGAGCAGTACTTC.

The rearrangement joins TRBV6-6 to TRBJ1-5; 12 bases map to TRBD1. CDR1 is MNHNY, CDR2 SVGAGI, per germline (reference sequence). Trimming cost V 2 bases and J 2 bases; bases outside gene matches: 1. CDR3 length equals 16 residues. CDR3 residues: CASSYGTGGGNQPQHF. The CDR3 bases are TGTGCCAGCAGTTACGGGACAGGGGGCGGCAATCAGCCCCAGCATTTT.